The present TCR beta chain was sequenced within a study of T cells in localized non-small cell lung cancer. Whole-study findings and limits: Among the top 100 tumor clones, a median approximately 60 appeared in adjacent lung. Greater blood T cell density accompanied longer overall survival. Without multi-region sequencing, intratumor heterogeneity could not be excluded. There was higher T cell clonality in uninvolved adjacent lung than in tumor, and it was highest there.

Worth noting for this clone: Its antigen is currently unknown.

Losses at the gene ends were 5 bases for V and 4 bases for J; bases not matched to a gene: 7. Germline lookup yields CDR1 MDHEN and CDR2 SYDVKM. CDR3 length equals 14 residues. Sequencing used immunoSEQ multiplex PCR; TCRdb keeps in-frame clones, though not all of them. The data show nearly 25,000 clones, about 90% seen once. The receptor comes from a woman aged 40 to 75 with stage I lung adenocarcinoma. Source: peripheral blood, taken before any cancer treatment. The chain is built from TRBV28 and TRBJ2-7; 8 positions agree with TRBD1. The CDR3 reads CASSAGGITYEQYF. CDR3 sequence (DNA): TGTGCCAGCAGTGCAGGGGGCATCACGTACGAGCAGTACTTC.